The next 12 T cell receptor beta chains were all read from a single sample in a study of shared clonotypes between healthy human individuals. This table comes from immunoSEQ multiplex PCR, and its TCRdb copy is limited to in-frame clones, with some not included. The data contain 2,500,000 or so clones, about 92% of them singletons. Sequenced: naive CD4+ T cells sorted from blood. The subset: CD45RA+ positively selected. These TCRs come from a man aged 18 to 29 in good health.

The genes are TRBV28 and TRBJ1-2; no firm D call. V lost 6 bases to trimming and J lost 11 bases, with 22 bases between them. CDR1 is MDHEN, CDR2 SYDVKM, per germline. This CDR3 has 14 amino acids. The CDR3 protein is CASRDPGPVIWYTF. The CDR3 nucleotides are TGTGCCAGCAGAGACCCGGGCCCCGTAATCTGGTACACCTTC.

This chain joins TRBV5-1 and TRBJ2-7; 10 nucleotides align to TRBD1. There are 15 residues in the CDR3. Germline V gene sequence: CDR1 SGHRS, CDR2 YFSETQ. The junction had 5 bases not matched to a gene; V was cut back by 0 bases and J by 5 bases. The CDR3 here is CASSLGPGTGDEQYF. The CDR3 nucleotides read TGCGCCAGCAGCTTGGGTCCCGGGACAGGGGACGAGCAGTACTTC.

The chain is built from TRBV4-1 and TRBJ1-2; D is perhaps TRBD1 (6 bases). This CDR3 has 16 amino acids. Trimming stripped 1 base from V and 3 bases from J, with 15 bases between. Germline assignment: CDR1 MGHRA and CDR2 YSYEKL. The CDR3 DNA reads TGCGCCAGCAGCCAAGTACAGAGGGCAGGGGACTATGGCTACACCTTC. The encoded protein is CASSQVQRAGDYGYTF.

V and J are TRBV28 and TRBJ1-2; 11 bases agree with TRBD1. Germline CDR1 is MDHEN and CDR2 is SYDVKM. V trimming: 8 bases; J trimming: 3 bases; junction bases outside the gene matches: 8. The CDR3 contains 15 residues. The CDR3 loop is CASGVGTGGYYGYTF. Written as DNA, the CDR3 is TGTGCCAGCGGGGTAGGGACAGGGGGGTACTATGGCTACACCTTC.

This clone was observed once. The chain uses TRBV5-4 and TRBJ2-2; 9 bases align to TRBD2. CDR1 and CDR2 (germline): SGHNT, YYREEE (reference sequence). The CDR3 loop spans 16 amino acids. J lost 9 bases, V lost 0 bases, and 9 bases had no gene match. The CDR3 here is CASSLDSGGRIRELFF. The DNA for the CDR3 is TGTGCCAGCAGCTTGGACAGCGGGGGGCGCATCCGGGAGCTGTTTTTT.

This sequence joins TRBV19 and TRBJ2-7; TRBD2 matches 7 bases. Per the germline V gene, CDR1 is LNHDA and CDR2 is SQIVND (reference sequence). The CDR3 is made up of 15 amino acids. The junction had 6 bases not matched to a gene; V was cut back by 2 bases and J by 2 bases. CDR3 in amino acids: CASSIRGGGPYEQYF. CDR3 sequence (DNA): TGTGCCAGTAGTATAAGGGGCGGGGGACCCTACGAGCAGTACTTC.

About this clone: Distinct nucleotide sequences in the sample also encode this CDR3. V is TRBV7-2 and J is TRBJ1-2, with 9 bases matching TRBD1. The CDR3 spans 14 residues. Germline lookup yields CDR1 SGHTA and CDR2 FQGNSA. The V gene end was trimmed by 3 bases and the J gene end by 4 bases; junction bases not matched to a gene: 3. The CDR3 is CASSFGTGSYGYTF. In DNA form, the CDR3 reads TGTGCCAGCAGCTTCGGGACAGGGAGCTATGGCTACACCTTC.

The chain recombines TRBV5-4 with TRBJ2-3; 9 positions agree with TRBD2. Germline V CDR1 and CDR2: SGHNT, YYREEE (reference sequence). The CDR3 totals 16 residues. With V trimmed by 2 bases and J by 2 bases, 6 bases remained unmatched. The CDR3 reads CASSLGTSQFTDTQYF. DNA of the CDR3: TGTGCCAGCAGCTTAGGGACTAGCCAATTCACAGATACGCAGTATTTT.

In this sample, this clone turned up a few times. CDR3 sequence (DNA): TGTGCCTGGAGTGTACTAGCGGGAGATTTTTGGGAAGAGACCCAGTACTTC. Its protein is CAWSVLAGDFWEETQYF. This chain connects TRBV30 to TRBJ2-5, with 11 bases lining up with TRBD2. CDR3 length: 17 residues. Trimming took 0 bases from V and 3 from J; bases not matched to a gene: 9. Germline V lookup: CDR1 GTSNPN, CDR2 SVGIG (reference sequence).

The V and J genes are TRBV19 and TRBJ1-6, with 8 bases fitting TRBD1. The CDR3 sequence is 13 residues long. Germline trimming cut 10 bases from V and 9 bases from J; bases unmatched to any gene: 8. Germline V lookup: CDR1 LNHDA, CDR2 SQIVND (reference sequence). The DNA for the CDR3 is TGTGCCACCCTGGACAGGGTGGGTTCACCCCTCCACTTT. Translated, it gives CATLDRVGSPLHF.

This chain links TRBV6-5 with TRBJ1-6, with 7 bases matching TRBD1. Germline V lookup: CDR1 MNHEY, CDR2 SVGAGI. The V segment lost 0 bases and the J segment 7 bases; nucleotides outside the gene matches: 3. The CDR3 is 15 amino acids. The CDR3 protein is CASSYSTGPNSPLHF. The CDR3 DNA sequence: TGTGCCAGCAGTTACTCGACAGGGCCCAATTCACCCCTCCACTTT.

This rearrangement joins TRBV4-1 to TRBJ2-7, with TRBD1 as a possible D gene (5 bases). The CDR3 sequence is 14 residues long. The V end lost 0 bases, the J end lost 5 bases, and 11 bases lay between the germline ends. Germline V gene data show CDR1 as MGHRA and CDR2 as YSYEKL. CDR3: CASSQESRADEQYF. In DNA form, the CDR3 reads TGCGCCAGCAGCCAAGAAAGCAGGGCCGACGAGCAGTACTTC.